A single T cell receptor beta chain is shown here with its context. Other DNA sequences within the sample encode an identical CDR3. Profiled with immunoSEQ multiplex PCR; TCRdb holds only in-frame clones, not every one. The data show some 320,000 clones, with 75% to 90% seen just once and 5.2% held by the top ten. The CDR3 contains 15 residues. V shed 0 bases and J 2 bases; nucleotides not matched to a gene: 5. The germline V gene encodes CDR1 SGHRS and CDR2 YFSETQ. The data were taken from a study of blood T cell repertoires in COVID-19. Sample: PBMCs or T cells enriched from blood (not recorded which). This chain links TRBV5-1 with TRBJ2-7; 7 bases are shared with TRBD2. The sequence was collected from a man in his fifties or sixties who had recovered from COVID-19. The CDR3, as DNA: TGCGCCAGCAGCTTGGCGGGGGGTAGCACCTACGAGCAGTACTTC. Encoded protein: CASSLAGGSTYEQYF.